Sequencing of this TCR beta chain was carried out in a study of T cell responses to AZD1222 COVID-19 vaccine. Notes on the study in general: Repertoires in all cases were sampled only once the peak T cell response had passed.

The CDR3 loop spans 16 amino acids. Trimming left V 4 bases short and J 0 bases short, with 13 bases between. Germline V lookup: CDR1 SGHRS, CDR2 YFSETQ. Comment on this clone: Its antigen is unidentified.

Sequencing was performed with immunoSEQ multiplex PCR; in TCRdb, only in-frame clones are kept and a portion is missing. Of 130,000 to 150,000 clones detected, roughly 86% appear once; the ten largest clones hold 5% to 5.5%. The rearrangement joins TRBV5-1 to TRBJ2-2; D is unclear. The sequenced sample was peripheral blood, obtained 28 days after the second dose of the MenACWY control vaccine. This sequence originates from an adult who received the MenACWY meningococcal vaccine as a control. The CDR3: CASSPSPLSNTGELFF. The CDR3 DNA sequence: TGCGCCAGCAGCCCTTCCCCCCTGTCGAACACCGGGGAGCTGTTTTTT.